These 5 T cell receptor beta chains share one sample of origin, sequenced in a study of blood T cell repertoires in COVID-19. Libraries were prepared by immunoSEQ multiplex PCR; TCRdb keeps only in-frame clonotypes and omits some of them. The sample has about 190,000 clones; less than 90% are singletons. The sequencing sample was made of peripheral blood. The receptors were sampled from a human donor in a cohort sampled during active COVID-19.

This chain links TRBV5-1 with TRBJ2-7; D perhaps matches TRBD1 (5 bases). Trimming took 0 bases from V and 2 from J, leaving 15 bases between them. This CDR3 has 16 residues. Germline V lookup: CDR1 SGHRS, CDR2 YFSETQ. The CDR3 loop is CASSLAGPGSPYEQYF. The CDR3 region has the DNA TGCGCCAGCAGCTTGGCCGGGCCAGGGTCACCCTACGAGCAGTACTTC.

This clone came up many times. The chain has TRBV6-6 and TRBJ1-5; weak D call: TRBD1 (5 bases). There are 13 residues in the CDR3. The germline V gene encodes CDR1 MNHNY and CDR2 SVGAGI (reference sequence). The V end lost 7 bases, the J end lost 7 bases, and 14 bases lay between the germline ends. CDR3 sequence: CASNNGGGQPQHF. CDR3 in DNA: TGTGCCAGCAACAACGGCGGGGGACAGCCCCAGCATTTT.

The rearrangement uses TRBV30 and TRBJ2-3, with D unclear. V shed 4 bases and J shed 7 bases, with 9 bases lying between them. In germline, CDR1 is GTSNPN, CDR2 SVGIG (reference sequence). The CDR3 consists of 11 residues. The CDR3 DNA reads TGTGCCTGGAACAACATGTATACGCAGTATTTT. Residues: CAWNNMYTQYF.

This clone was seen just once. The J gene is TRBJ2-7, the V gene TRBV2; TRBD2 might be the D (6 bases). Trimming pared 7 bases from V and 4 bases from J, leaving 17 bases between. The germline V gene has CDR1 SNHLY and CDR2 FYNNEI. The CDR3 loop spans 14 amino acids. CDR3: CASKLGGAGYEQYV. As DNA, the CDR3 is TGTGCCAGCAAATTGGGGGGAGCCGGTTACGAGCAGTACGTC.

J is TRBJ2-1 and V is TRBV29-1; 8 bases are a match to TRBD2. The ends lost 6 bases at V and 0 bases at J; junction bases unmatched: 16. There are 18 residues in the CDR3. Looked up from germline, CDR1 is SQVTM and CDR2 is ANQGSEA. For the CDR3, the DNA is TGCAGCGTCCGAGGCGGGCTAGCGGGTACCAGCTCCTACAATGAGCAGTTCTTC. Translating it yields CSVRGGLAGTSSYNEQFF.